Listed below are T cell receptor beta chains from one sample, sequenced in a study of response to subunit inactivated influenza vaccine. Each CDR3 protein is one row after TCRdb ran MiXCR on the RT-PCR reads. Of about 500,000 distinct CDR3 sequences listed, 10% to 15% are singletons. Source: PBMCs from blood, taken 45 days after vaccination. All receptors come from a man between 50 and 59 years old who received an inactivated influenza vaccine. Each CDR3 is given with its conserved first and last residue. The order of the fields is J gene, clone size, V gene, CDR3 length, D gene, CDR3 protein, CDR3 DNA. The D gene is left open where the match is weak. Clone size is given for some rows only: seen once, a few or many times, or a class if the clone is expanded.

>TRBJ2-7|NA|TRBV5-5|17|TRBD1
CASSANRDRLSAYEQYF
TGTGCCAGCAGCGCAAACCGGGACAGACTATCAGCCTACGAGCAGTACTTC
>TRBJ1-2|few|TRBV12-3/TRBV12-4|13|NA
CASSPTGHSGYTF
TGTGCCAGCAGTCCAACAGGACATTCAGGCTACACCTTC
>TRBJ2-1|many|TRBV5-6|12|NA
CASSFDDNEQFF
TGTGCCAGCAGCTTTGATGACAATGAGCAGTTCTTC
>TRBJ2-7|few|TRBV15|15|NA
CATSRDRSTNYEQYF
TGTGCCACCAGCAGAGATCGGTCCACGAACTACGAGCAGTACTTC
>TRBJ2-2|NA|TRBV7-2|15|TRBD2
CASSALGLAGGELFF
TGTGCCAGCAGCGCCCTGGGACTAGCAGGAGGGGAGCTGTTTTTT
>TRBJ1-6|many|TRBV20-1|14|NA
CSARAGAGDSPLHF
TGCAGTGCTAGAGCGGGGGCGGGGGATTCACCCCTCCACTTT
>TRBJ2-7|NA|TRBV20-1|14|NA
CSAKKGGRNYEQYF
TGCAGTGCTAAGAAGGGGGGTCGAAACTACGAGCAGTACTTC
>TRBJ1-2|NA|TRBV2|12|NA
CASSVGTAIRTF
TGTGCCAGCAGTGTCGGGACGGCGATTCGCACCTTC
>TRBJ2-3|few|TRBV20-1|14|NA
CSAYSRGFPDTQYF
TGCAGTGCGTACAGTCGGGGTTTTCCAGATACGCAGTATTTT
>TRBJ2-1|NA|TRBV20-1|15|NA
CSVFAFGSSYNEQFF
TGCAGTGTGTTTGCTTTCGGGAGCTCCTACAATGAGCAGTTCTTC
>TRBJ2-4|few|TRBV4-2|12|NA
CASSQDKNIQYF
TGTGCCAGCAGCCAAGACAAAAACATTCAGTACTTC
>TRBJ1-1|NA|TRBV7-6|12|TRBD1
CASSLGGQEAFF
TGTGCCAGCAGCTTAGGGGGACAGGAAGCTTTCTTT
>TRBJ2-7|NA|TRBV20-1|14|NA
CSARDLQQSYEQYF
TGCAGTGCTAGAGATCTACAGCAGAGCTACGAGCAGTACTTC
>TRBJ2-7|NA|TRBV5-1|15|TRBD1
CASRTDRDPFYEQYF
TGCGCCAGCAGAACTGACAGGGACCCCTTCTACGAGCAGTACTTC
>TRBJ2-7|few|TRBV5-1|16|TRBD2
CASSPTSGSPIYEQYF
TGCGCCAGCAGCCCGACTAGCGGGAGTCCGATTTACGAGCAGTACTTC
>TRBJ2-1|few|TRBV7-6|13|NA
CASSTGLWNEQFF
TGTGCCAGCAGTACAGGTTTATGGAATGAGCAGTTCTTC
>TRBJ2-1|NA|TRBV6-1|18|TRBD1
CASSQPYSGTGGRGEQFF
TGTGCCAGCAGTCAACCTTACTCCGGGACAGGGGGTCGGGGTGAGCAGTTCTTC
>TRBJ1-6|NA|TRBV7-9|13|NA
CASSEWGDSPLHF
TGTGCCAGCAGCGAATGGGGGGATTCACCCCTCCACTTT
>TRBJ2-5|NA|TRBV12-3/TRBV12-4|13|NA
CASTQVWARTQYF
TGTGCCAGCACCCAGGTGTGGGCCAGGACCCAGTACTTC
>TRBJ2-7|NA|TRBV5-1|14|TRBD1
CASRRTGEFYEQYF
TGCGCCAGCAGGCGGACAGGGGAATTCTACGAGCAGTACTTC
>TRBJ2-7|NA|TRBV7-9|16|TRBD1
CASSSRELDREYEQYF
TGTGCCAGCAGCTCCCGGGAGTTGGACAGGGAATACGAGCAGTACTTC
>TRBJ2-1|many|TRBV20-1|15|TRBD2
CSARESGRRANEQFF
TGCAGTGCTAGAGAGAGCGGGAGAAGGGCCAATGAGCAGTTCTTC
>TRBJ2-5|few|TRBV11-2|15|TRBD2
CASSSIGLVEETQYF
TGTGCCAGCAGCTCAATCGGACTAGTCGAAGAGACCCAGTACTTC
>TRBJ1-2|many|TRBV5-1|14|NA
CASSLEPGNYGYTF
TGCGCCAGCAGCTTGGAACCCGGGAACTATGGCTACACCTTC
>TRBJ2-7|NA|TRBV6-2/TRBV6-3|14|NA
CASSYGAHTYEQYF
TGTGCCAGCAGTTACGGGGCACATACCTACGAGCAGTACTTC
>TRBJ2-7|NA|TRBV7-9|12|NA
CASSFSHHEQYF
TGTGCCAGCAGCTTCAGCCACCACGAGCAGTACTTC
>TRBJ1-1|NA|TRBV20-1|16|NA
CSARVKGKARNTEAFF
TGCAGTGCTAGAGTAAAAGGAAAGGCCCGGAACACTGAAGCTTTCTTT
>TRBJ2-7|few|TRBV28|16|TRBD2
CASSPLPGAGGHEQYF
TGTGCCAGCAGTCCCCTCCCGGGGGCGGGAGGGCACGAGCAGTACTTC
>TRBJ2-7|few|TRBV4-2|16|NA
CASSETGIARAYEQYF
TGTGCCAGCAGCGAAACAGGGATTGCACGGGCCTACGAGCAGTACTTC
>TRBJ2-6|many|TRBV11-2|17|TRBD1
CASSLAGTVSGANVLTF
TGTGCCAGCAGCTTAGCCGGGACAGTCTCTGGGGCCAACGTCCTGACTTTC
>TRBJ1-4|NA|TRBV28|14|NA
CASYPTTRSEKLFF
TGTGCCAGCTACCCGACTACCAGGAGTGAAAAACTGTTTTTT
>TRBJ2-7|NA|TRBV7-2|13|NA
CASSPVTGLEQYF
TGTGCCAGCAGCCCTGTAACCGGGCTGGAGCAGTACTTC